These 4 T cell receptor beta chains were sequenced from one sample in a study of Ad26.COV2.S vaccination and SARS-CoV-2 variants. Measured with immunoSEQ multiplex PCR; TCRdb has only the in-frame clones, and not every one. Of about 400,000 clones in the sample, more than 75% were seen once. The treatment: around 19 received Ad26.COV2.S at low or high dose, single or two shots; several received placebo; per-sample allocation not given. Sample collection was performed on day 63 after the first vaccine or placebo injection. The material sequenced was peripheral blood, taken in a trial of Ad26.COV2.S vaccine versus placebo. The receptors here all came from a person aged 18-65 years who received the Ad26.COV2.S COVID-19 vaccine or a placebo.

The CDR3 protein is CASSQVGHISYEQYF. CDR3 DNA sequence: TGCGCCAGCAGCCAAGTCGGACACATCTCCTACGAGCAGTACTTC. The V and J genes are TRBV4-1 and TRBJ2-7; possibly TRBD1 for D (5 bases). Germline V gene sequence: CDR1 MGHRA, CDR2 YSYEKL. Trimming removed 1 base at V and 0 bases at J, with 10 bases between. The CDR3 is made up of 15 amino acids.

This chain links TRBV5-5 with TRBJ2-1, with 12 bases identical to TRBD2. V trimming: 4 bases; J trimming: 5 bases; junction bases outside the gene matches: 4. Germline CDR1 SGHKS, CDR2 YYEKEE (reference sequence). This CDR3 comprises 15 residues. The CDR3 DNA sequence: TGTGCCAGCAGCCTGCTAGCGGGGGGGAACAATGAGCAGTTCTTC. Translation: CASSLLAGGNNEQFF.

This chain uses TRBV28 with TRBJ1-5; TRBD1 matches at 9 bases. Germline-derived CDR1 and CDR2 are MDHEN and SYDVKM. There are 16 residues in the CDR3. J gave up 4 bases and V 5 bases, and 9 bases lay outside the gene matches. CDR3 bases: TGTGCCAGCAGTATCCCTGGACAGGGGCCAAATCAGCCCCAGCATTTT. Protein: CASSIPGQGPNQPQHF.

J is TRBJ1-2 and V is TRBV29-1; TRBD1 matches at 8 bases. Per germline, CDR1 SQVTM and CDR2 ANQGSEA. The CDR3 sequence is 13 residues long. The J segment lost 4 bases and the V segment lost 6 bases, leaving 7 bases of the junction unmatched. The CDR3 DNA reads TGCAGCGTCTTGGACAGGGTTTTCTATGGCTACACCTTC. This encodes CSVLDRVFYGYTF.